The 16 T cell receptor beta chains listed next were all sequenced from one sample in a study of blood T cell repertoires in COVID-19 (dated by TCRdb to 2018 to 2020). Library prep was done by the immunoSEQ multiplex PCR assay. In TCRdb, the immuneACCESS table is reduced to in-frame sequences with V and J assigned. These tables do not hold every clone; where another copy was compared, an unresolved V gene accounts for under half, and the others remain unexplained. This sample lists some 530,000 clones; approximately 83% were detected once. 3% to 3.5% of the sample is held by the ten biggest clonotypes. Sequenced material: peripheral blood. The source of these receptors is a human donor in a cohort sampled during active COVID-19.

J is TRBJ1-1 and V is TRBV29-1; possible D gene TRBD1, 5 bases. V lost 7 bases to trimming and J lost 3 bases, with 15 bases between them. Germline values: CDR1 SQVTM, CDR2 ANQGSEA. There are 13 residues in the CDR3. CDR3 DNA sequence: TGCAGCGGCGAAACCGGGGGAGACACTGAAGCTTTCTTT. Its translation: CSGETGGDTEAFF.

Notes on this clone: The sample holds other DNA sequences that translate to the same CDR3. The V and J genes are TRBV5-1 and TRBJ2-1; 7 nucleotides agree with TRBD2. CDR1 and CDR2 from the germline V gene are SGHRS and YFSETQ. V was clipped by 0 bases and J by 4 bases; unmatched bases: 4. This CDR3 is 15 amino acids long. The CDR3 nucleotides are TGCGCCAGCAGCTTGGTGGGAGGGAGTTACAATGAGCAGTTCTTC. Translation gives CASSLVGGSYNEQFF.

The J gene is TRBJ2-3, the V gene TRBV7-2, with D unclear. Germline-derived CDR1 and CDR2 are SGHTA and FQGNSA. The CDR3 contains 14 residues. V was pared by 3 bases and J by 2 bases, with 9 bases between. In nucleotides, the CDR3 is TGTGCCAGCAGCTTTCACCTGGCCACAGATACGCAGTATTTT. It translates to CASSFHLATDTQYF.

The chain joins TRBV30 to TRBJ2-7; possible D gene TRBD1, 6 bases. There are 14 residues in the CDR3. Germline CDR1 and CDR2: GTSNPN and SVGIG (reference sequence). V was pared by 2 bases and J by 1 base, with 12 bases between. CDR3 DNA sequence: TGTGCCTGGAGTAGGGGGAAAACGTCCTACGAGCAGTACTTC. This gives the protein CAWSRGKTSYEQYF.

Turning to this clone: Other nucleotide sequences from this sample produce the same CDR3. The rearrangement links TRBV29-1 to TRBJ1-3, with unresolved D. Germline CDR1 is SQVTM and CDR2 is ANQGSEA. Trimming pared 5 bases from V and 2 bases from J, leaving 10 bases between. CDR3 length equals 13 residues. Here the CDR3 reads CSVSTGAGNTIYF. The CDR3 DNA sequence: TGCAGCGTTAGCACGGGAGCTGGAAACACCATATATTTT.

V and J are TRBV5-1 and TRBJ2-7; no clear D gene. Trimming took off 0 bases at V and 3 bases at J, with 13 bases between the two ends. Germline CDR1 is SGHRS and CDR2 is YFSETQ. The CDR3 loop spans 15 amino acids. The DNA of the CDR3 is TGCGCCAGCAGCTTGGAAAGTAGTTTGATCTACGAGCAGTACTTC. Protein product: CASSLESSLIYEQYF. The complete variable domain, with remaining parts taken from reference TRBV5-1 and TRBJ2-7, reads KAGVTQTPRYLIKTRGQQVTLSCSPISGHRSVSWYQQTPGQGLQFLFEYFSETQRNKGNFPGRFSGRQFSNSRSEMNVSTLELGDSALYLCASSLESSLIYEQYFGPGTRLTVT.

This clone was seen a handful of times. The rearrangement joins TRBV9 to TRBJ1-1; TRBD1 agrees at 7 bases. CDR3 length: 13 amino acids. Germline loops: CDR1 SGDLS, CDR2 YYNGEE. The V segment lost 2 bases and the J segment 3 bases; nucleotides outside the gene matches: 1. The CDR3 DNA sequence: TGTGCCAGCAGCGTTCAGGGGGACACTGAAGCTTTCTTT. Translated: CASSVQGDTEAFF.

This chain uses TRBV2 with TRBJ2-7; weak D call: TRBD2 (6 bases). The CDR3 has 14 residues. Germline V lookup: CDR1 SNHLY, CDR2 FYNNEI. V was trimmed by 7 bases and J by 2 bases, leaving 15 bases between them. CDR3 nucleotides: TGTGCCAGCAAGGAGGGAGCCCCCCCCTACGAGCAGTACTTC. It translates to CASKEGAPPYEQYF.

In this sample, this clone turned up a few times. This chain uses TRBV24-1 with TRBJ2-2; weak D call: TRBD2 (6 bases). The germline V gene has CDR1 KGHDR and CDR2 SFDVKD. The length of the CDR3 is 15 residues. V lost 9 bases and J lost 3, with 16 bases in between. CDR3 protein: CATGGDGGDTGELFF. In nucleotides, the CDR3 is TGTGCCACCGGAGGTGATGGAGGGGACACCGGGGAGCTGTTTTTT.

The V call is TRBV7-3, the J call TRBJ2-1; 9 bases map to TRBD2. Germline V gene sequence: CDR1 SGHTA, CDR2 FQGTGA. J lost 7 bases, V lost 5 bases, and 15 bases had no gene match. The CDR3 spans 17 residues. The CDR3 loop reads CASSPQPLAGLWNEQFF. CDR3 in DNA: TGTGCCAGCAGCCCCCAACCGCTAGCGGGATTATGGAATGAGCAGTTCTTC.

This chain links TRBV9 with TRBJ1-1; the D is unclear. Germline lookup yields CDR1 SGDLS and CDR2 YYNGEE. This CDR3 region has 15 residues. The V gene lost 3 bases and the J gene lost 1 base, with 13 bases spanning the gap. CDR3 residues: CASSASEAGNTEAFF. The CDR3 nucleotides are TGTGCCAGCAGCGCCTCGGAGGCTGGGAACACTGAAGCTTTCTTT.

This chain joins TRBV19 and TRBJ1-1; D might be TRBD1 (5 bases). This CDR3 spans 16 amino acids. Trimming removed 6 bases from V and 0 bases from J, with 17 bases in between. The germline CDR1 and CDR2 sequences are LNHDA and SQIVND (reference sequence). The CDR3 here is CASSPGGGSMNTEAFF. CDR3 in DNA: TGTGCCAGTAGCCCGGGTGGGGGGAGCATGAACACTGAAGCTTTCTTT.

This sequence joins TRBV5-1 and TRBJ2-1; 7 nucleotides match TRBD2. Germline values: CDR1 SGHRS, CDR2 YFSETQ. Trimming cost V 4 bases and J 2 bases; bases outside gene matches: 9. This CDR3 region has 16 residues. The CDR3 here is CASSMGTGRAYNEQFF. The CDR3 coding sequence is TGCGCCAGCAGCATGGGGACGGGGAGGGCCTACAATGAGCAGTTCTTC.

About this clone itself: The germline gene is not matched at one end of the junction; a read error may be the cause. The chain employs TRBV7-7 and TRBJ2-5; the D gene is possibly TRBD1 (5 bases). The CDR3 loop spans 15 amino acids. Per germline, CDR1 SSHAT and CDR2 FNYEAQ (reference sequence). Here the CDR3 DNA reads TGTGCTAGCAGCTTAGGGGCTCGGTACCAAGAGACCCAGTACTTC. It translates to CASSLGARYQETQYF.

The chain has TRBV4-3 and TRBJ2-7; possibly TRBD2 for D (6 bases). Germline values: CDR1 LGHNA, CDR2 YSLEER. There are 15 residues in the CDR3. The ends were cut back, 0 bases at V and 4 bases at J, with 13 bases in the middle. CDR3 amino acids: CASSQDLASTYEQYF. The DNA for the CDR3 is TGCGCCAGCAGCCAAGATCTAGCGTCTACTTACGAGCAGTACTTC.

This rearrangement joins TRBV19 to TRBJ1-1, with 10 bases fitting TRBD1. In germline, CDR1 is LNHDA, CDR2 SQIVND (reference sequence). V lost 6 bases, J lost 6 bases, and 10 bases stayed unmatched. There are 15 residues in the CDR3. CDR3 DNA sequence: TGTGCCAGTAGAACTTCGGACAGGGGGAATGCTGAAGCTTTCTTT. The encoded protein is CASRTSDRGNAEAFF.